These 10 T cell receptor beta chains share one sample of origin, sequenced in a study of CD8 T cells in Susac syndrome. It was with random hexamers that roughly 0.5 to 1 ug RNA was reverse transcribed. TCRdb re-derived calls from the immunoSEQ multiplex PCR reads in MiXCR, one entry per CDR3 protein. The table includes 150,000 to 200,000 distinct CDR3 sequences, roughly 92% detected once. The sample consisted of CD4+ T cells from PBMCs. These receptors were collected from a human donor in good health.

This chain links TRBV5-8 with TRBJ2-3; TRBD1 is a possible D gene (6 bases). Trimming shortened V by 1 base and J by 6 bases, and 18 bases separated the two germline ends. CDR1 and CDR2 (germline): SGHTS, YDEGEE. The CDR3 consists of 16 residues. The CDR3 DNA sequence: TGTGCCAGCAGCTTGAAGGGGATGACAGGCCCCGATACGCAGTATTTT. Translation gives CASSLKGMTGPDTQYF.

The chain uses TRBV5-1 and TRBJ2-7; D is uncertain. The CDR3 is made up of 15 amino acids. V was pared by 0 bases and J by 0 bases, with 10 bases between. Germline lookup yields CDR1 SGHRS and CDR2 YFSETQ. The CDR3 here is CASSLAAPSSYEQYF. As DNA, the CDR3 is TGCGCCAGCAGCTTGGCGGCACCAAGCTCCTACGAGCAGTACTTC. The full variable domain, in which reference TRBV5-1 and TRBJ2-7 provide the parts outside the CDR3, is KAGVTQTPRYLIKTRGQQVTLSCSPISGHRSVSWYQQTPGQGLQFLFEYFSETQRNKGNFPGRFSGRQFSNSRSEMNVSTLELGDSALYLCASSLAAPSSYEQYFGPGTRLTVT.

The chain has TRBV20-1 and TRBJ2-5, with TRBD2 identical over 11 bases. The CDR3 totals 15 residues. V trimming: 0 bases; J trimming: 4 bases; junction bases outside the gene matches: 4. Germline V gives CDR1 DFQATT, CDR2 SNEGSKA (reference sequence). The CDR3 sequence: CSARDLAGGRETQYF. In nucleotides, the CDR3 is TGCAGTGCTAGAGATCTAGCGGGGGGCCGAGAGACCCAGTACTTC.

This clonotype has just one count. The chain couples TRBV2 to TRBJ2-1; D remains ambiguous. Trimming removed 1 base at V and 4 bases at J, with 2 bases between. The V gene's germline CDR1 is SNHLY and CDR2 FYNNEI. The CDR3 consists of 12 residues. The CDR3 protein is CASSEDYNEQFF. DNA for the CDR3: TGTGCCAGCAGTGAAGATTACAATGAGCAGTTCTTC.

The V and J genes are TRBV21-1 and TRBJ1-2; whether TRBD1, the table's D call, matches the DNA was not checked. TRBV21-1 is noted as a pseudogene. This CDR3 region has 11 residues. CDR3 residues: CASPGGAGYTF. The CDR3 bases are TGTGCCAGCCCGGGGGGGGCAGGCTACACCTTC.

In regard to this clonotype: At one end, the junction sequence differs from germline, possibly due to a read error. The chain is built from TRBV20-1 and TRBJ1-1, with a weak D call TRBD1 (5 bases). The CDR3 is made up of 13 amino acids. The germline V gene encodes CDR1 DFQATT and CDR2 SNEGSKA (reference sequence). This CDR3 reads CSAGRARNTEVFF. CDR3 DNA: TGCAGTGCTGGCAGGGCCCGGAACACTGAAGTTTTCTTT.

This clonotype was found a few times. The genes are TRBV5-1 and TRBJ2-1, with 9 positions matching TRBD1. With 2 bases clipped from V and 9 bases from J, the junction kept 9 bases outside the gene matches. Germline CDR1 and CDR2: SGHRS and YFSETQ. The CDR3 sequence is 15 residues long. The CDR3 protein is CASSFTGQGSGEQFF. The CDR3 bases are TGCGCCAGCAGCTTCACGGGACAGGGAAGCGGTGAGCAGTTCTTC.

CDR3 DNA: TGTGCCAGCAGTTTACCAGGGATAAGCAATCAGCCCCAGCATTTT. Translating gives CASSLPGISNQPQHF. V usage is TRBV12-3 or TRBV12-4 and J usage is TRBJ1-5; perhaps TRBD1 as D (5 bases). CDR3 length: 15 amino acids. V was pared by 2 bases and J by 1 base, with 9 bases between.

This sequence joins TRBV5-1 and TRBJ2-7, with TRBD1 matching 9 bases. Germline trimming cut 4 bases from V and 9 bases from J; bases unmatched to any gene: 11. The CDR3 is 14 residues long. Germline loops: CDR1 SGHRS, CDR2 YFSETQ. CDR3 in amino acids: CASSDDRDRVVQYF. CDR3 DNA sequence: TGCGCCAGCAGCGACGACCGGGACAGGGTCGTGCAGTACTTC.

The rearrangement uses TRBV30 and TRBJ2-5, with 10 bases that match TRBD1. Germline V gene sequence: CDR1 GTSNPN, CDR2 SVGIG (reference sequence). The junction had 5 bases not matched to a gene; V was cut back by 8 bases and J by 5 bases. The CDR3 extends over 12 amino acids. In DNA form, the CDR3 reads TGTGCCGGGGACAGGGGTGGGGAGACCCAGTACTTC. Protein product: CAGDRGGETQYF.